This T cell receptor (beta chain) was found in a study of blood T cell repertoires in COVID-19. Study information: Sites in the United States, Italy and Spain provided acute and convalescent COVID-19 samples. PBMCs, B-cell-depleted T cells, or T cells provided the cDNA or gDNA that made up the material.

Clones were read by immunoSEQ multiplex PCR, and TCRdb kept only the in-frame ones, dropping some. The sample carries fewer than 95,000 clones, about four fifths recorded once. The CDR3 length is 15 residues. This rearrangement joins TRBV21-1 to TRBJ2-2; the DNA was not compared with TRBD2, the D call given in the table. TRBV21-1 is termed a pseudogene. The TCR was taken from a human donor in a cohort sampled during active COVID-19. The sequenced sample consisted of peripheral blood. The CDR3 region is CASSLRVANTGELFF. The CDR3 region has the DNA TGTGCCAGCAGCCTCCGGGTAGCGAACACCGGGGAGCTGTTTTTT.